The next 7 T cell receptor beta chains were all read from a single sample in a study of beta chain features in type 1 diabetes. cDNA synthesis used the whole RNA isolate, giving expressed TCRB sequences. The repertoire was sequenced with immunoSEQ multiplex PCR; TCRdb's copy has only in-frame clones and lacks some. The sample shows hundreds of thousands of clones, roughly 30% of them seen only once. The source material was naive CD4+ T cells from blood. Source of these receptors: a man younger than 35 in good health.

The chain recombines TRBV15 with TRBJ2-7; no firm D call. The germline CDR1 and CDR2 sequences are LNHNV and YYDKDF (reference sequence). The V end lost 0 bases, the J end lost 7 bases, and 10 bases lay between the germline ends. The CDR3 is made up of 13 amino acids. CDR3 region: CATSRDRGVEQYF. The DNA of the CDR3 is TGTGCCACCAGCAGAGATCGTGGAGTTGAGCAGTACTTC.

For this clone: The same CDR3 also results from other DNA sequences found in this sample. The chain links TRBV7-2 to TRBJ2-7, with D unclear. Trimming took 5 bases from V and 1 from J, leaving 6 bases between them. The CDR3 extends over 12 amino acids. The germline gives CDR1 SGHTA, CDR2 FQGNSA. Here the CDR3 DNA reads TGTGCCAGCAGCCTCTCTTCCTACGAGCAGTACTTC. As protein: CASSLSSYEQYF.

This chain links TRBV11-3 with TRBJ2-1, with 8 bases that match TRBD1. This CDR3 contains 15 residues. The V gene end was trimmed by 6 bases and the J gene end by 2 bases; junction bases not matched to a gene: 6. The germline gives CDR1 SGHNT, CDR2 YENEEA. In DNA form, the CDR3 reads TGTGCCAGCAGTCAAGACAGGGGTGCCTACAATGAGCAGTTCTTC. Amino acid sequence: CASSQDRGAYNEQFF.

This chain uses TRBV7-8 with TRBJ2-7; TRBD1 matches at 7 bases. The V and J ends lost 4 bases and 2 bases, in that order; junction bases with no gene match: 5. The CDR3 consists of 14 residues. The germline gives CDR1 SGHVS, CDR2 FQNEAQ. CDR3 in DNA: TGTGCCAGCAGCTCCGCACAGGGGACCTACGAGCAGTACTTC. This gives the protein CASSSAQGTYEQYF.

The V gene is TRBV29-1, the J gene TRBJ2-7, with D possibly being TRBD1 (5 bases). The V end was cut by 3 bases, the J end by 2 bases, with 8 bases between. Germline V lookup: CDR1 SQVTM, CDR2 ANQGSEA. The CDR3 is 12 residues long. The chain's CDR3 is CSVENRTYEQYF. As DNA, the CDR3 is TGCAGCGTTGAGAACAGGACCTACGAGCAGTACTTC.

The rearrangement links TRBV28 to TRBJ2-7; TRBD2 might be the D (5 bases). Germline CDR1 reads MDHEN; CDR2 reads SYDVKM. V was cut by 5 bases and J by 2 bases, with 13 bases left in between. CDR3 length equals 14 residues. The CDR3 here is CASSPPAAPYEQYF. In DNA, the CDR3 is TGTGCCAGCAGTCCGCCAGCGGCCCCCTACGAGCAGTACTTC.

This chain links TRBV9 with TRBJ2-1; 15 bases agree with TRBD2. The CDR3 consists of 16 residues. Germline loops: CDR1 SGDLS, CDR2 YYNGEE. With V trimmed by 0 bases and J by 8 bases, 3 bases remained unmatched. Here the CDR3 reads CASSVGTSGRADEQFF. Written as DNA, the CDR3 is TGTGCCAGCAGCGTAGGGACTAGCGGGAGGGCAGATGAGCAGTTCTTC.